Many counts were recorded for the clone carrying this T cell receptor beta chain. The CDR3 covers 12 residues. V dropped 1 base and J dropped 11 bases, with 12 bases sitting between them. CDR1 is SGHRS and CDR2 is YFSETQ in the germline V gene. These data are taken from a study of T cells in Graves' hyperthyroidism and ophthalmopathy. RNA transcripts gave rise to amplified TCR beta CDR3 regions. Initially, a first-round RT-PCR of the TCR CDR3 employed the HTBI primer set. TCRdb independently ran MiXCR on the multiplex PCR reads; one entry per CDR3 protein. The repertoire holds around 350,000 distinct CDR3 sequences, with approximately 19% as singletons.

The chain combines TRBV5-1 with TRBJ1-1, with D tentatively TRBD1 (5 bases). The sequence was collected from a woman aged 18 to 35 with Graves' hyperthyroidism. The sequenced material came from blood. CDR3 nucleotide sequence: TGCGCCAGCAGCTTGACTCAGGGACGGGCTTTCTTT. Its protein is CASSLTQGRAFF.